A selection of T cell receptor beta chains follows, all from one sample in a study of cytomegalovirus exposure and HLA in healthy donors. Some clones are missing from TCRdb's copy, which holds only in-frame ones; the method was immunoSEQ multiplex PCR. This sample's clone table lists about 50,000 clones. The sequencing sample was made of PBMCs. Receptors were obtained from a woman aged 60 to 75 in good health and CMV-seropositive. Each CDR3 is given with its conserved first and last residue. The D gene is left open where the match is weak.

V	J	length	D	CDR3	DNA
TRBV18	TRBJ2-7	14	TRBD1	CASSPRQGNYEQYF	TGTGCCAGCTCACCTAGACAGGGGAACTACGAGCAGTACTTC
TRBV7-9	TRBJ1-1	12	TRBD1	CASSLEDRTAFF	TGTGCCAGCAGCTTAGAGGACAGGACGGCTTTCTTT
TRBV7-8	TRBJ1-3	15	TRBD1	CASSLGQGSVNTIYF	TGTGCCAGCAGCTTAGGACAGGGTAGTGTAAACACCATATATTTT
TRBV6-4	TRBJ1-1	13	.	CASSEFRDTEAFF	TGTGCCAGCAGTGAGTTCAGGGACACTGAAGCTTTCTTT
TRBV7-9	TRBJ1-5	17	.	CASSLGGLGGVNQPQHF	TGTGCCAGCAGCTTAGGAGGGCTGGGCGGGGTCAATCAGCCCCAGCATTTT
TRBV5-6	TRBJ2-7	14	TRBD1	CASSTSGGVNEQYF	TGTGCCAGCAGCACCTCAGGGGGAGTTAACGAGCAGTACTTC
TRBV6-5	TRBJ1-1	13	TRBD1	CASYRGLNTEAFF	TGTGCCAGCTACAGGGGCCTGAACACTGAAGCTTTCTTT
TRBV18	TRBJ2-1	16	TRBD2	CASAPVGLAGYNEQFF	TGTGCCAGCGCACCAGTAGGACTAGCGGGGTACAATGAGCAGTTCTTC
TRBV29-1	TRBJ1-1	13	.	CSVSGDENTEAFF	TGCAGCGTCTCGGGGGACGAGAACACTGAAGCTTTCTTT
TRBV28	TRBJ1-5	15	TRBD1	CASSGDSDPWQPQHF	TGTGCCAGCAGTGGGGACAGCGACCCTTGGCAGCCCCAGCATTTT